This T cell receptor beta chain was sequenced during a study of cytomegalovirus exposure and HLA in healthy donors. The overall study: Unique TCRs from HLA-typed donors, 65 million to 85 million of them, were held in an early data release.

Researchers ran the PCR with 60 Vbeta and 13 Jbeta primers. Assay used: immunoSEQ multiplex PCR; TCRdb lists only in-frame clones, some missing. This specimen shows about 210,000 clones; the ten leading clones hold roughly 0.98%. Study-wide results and caveats: Later genetic work tied a missense DCLRE1C variant to beta-chain V and J trimming.

Concerning this clone itself: Antigen unknown.

The receptor was derived from a woman in her twenties or thirties in good health and CMV-seropositive. Input material: PBMCs.

For the CDR3, the DNA is TGCGCCAGCAGCCGGGGGGGCACTGAAGCTTTCTTT. Its translation: CASSRGGTEAFF. The genes are TRBV5-1 and TRBJ1-1, with D possibly being TRBD1 (5 bases). Germline CDR1 and CDR2: SGHRS and YFSETQ. The CDR3 runs to 12 residues. Trimming took off 4 bases at V and 4 bases at J, with 8 bases between the two ends.